This TCR beta chain was found in a study of CD4 T cells in relation to SARS-CoV-2 and coronaviruses. Study-wide background: Negative control cultures got HIV-1 Nef peptides or no peptide.

The unexposed donors gave CD4+ T cells in about 2011-2018, prior to COVID-19. The cells were cultured for about ten days before CD4+ T cells were isolated. Unexposed-donor CD4+ T cells were probed with SARS-CoV-2 S/N and four cold-coronavirus spikes, cells permitting. The method was immunoSEQ multiplex PCR; TCRdb's version includes in-frame clones alone and lacks a portion of them. Among 29,000 or so clones, roughly four fifths were seen once, and the ten largest hold 20%. V dropped 9 bases and J dropped 4 bases, with 21 bases sitting between them. Per the germline V gene, CDR1 is MRHNA and CDR2 is SNTAGT. The CDR3 has 15 residues. A note on this clone: What it binds is unknown.

The receptor's source is a human donor in good health. Material: CD4+ T cells from PBMCs, cultured in vitro. V and J are TRBV6-4 and TRBJ1-1; D is possibly TRBD1 (5 bases). CDR3 DNA sequence: TGTGCCAGTTCCCGGGACCCCGCGGGGGGCACTGAAGCTTTCTTT. Protein: CASSRDPAGGTEAFF.